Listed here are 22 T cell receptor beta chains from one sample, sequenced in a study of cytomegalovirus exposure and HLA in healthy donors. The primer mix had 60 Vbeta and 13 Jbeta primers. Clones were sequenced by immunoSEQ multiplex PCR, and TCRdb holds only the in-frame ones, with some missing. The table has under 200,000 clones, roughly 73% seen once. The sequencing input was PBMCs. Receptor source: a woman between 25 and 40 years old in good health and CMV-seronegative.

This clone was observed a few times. The CDR3 is CAWSVIRTEDTEAFF. The CDR3 nucleotides are TGTGCCTGGAGTGTAATCAGGACAGAGGACACTGAAGCTTTCTTT. V and J are TRBV30 and TRBJ1-1; D perhaps matches TRBD1 (6 bases). Trimming took off 0 bases at V and 3 bases at J, with 14 bases between the two ends. The CDR3 length is 15 residues. Germline CDR1 and CDR2: GTSNPN and SVGIG (reference sequence).

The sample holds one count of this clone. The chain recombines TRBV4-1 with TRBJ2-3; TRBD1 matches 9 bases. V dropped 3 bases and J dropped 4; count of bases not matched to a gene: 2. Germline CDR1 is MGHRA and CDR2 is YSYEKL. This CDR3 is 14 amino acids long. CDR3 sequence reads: CASSQRTGADTQYF. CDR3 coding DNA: TGCGCCAGCAGCCAGAGGACAGGGGCAGATACGCAGTATTTT.

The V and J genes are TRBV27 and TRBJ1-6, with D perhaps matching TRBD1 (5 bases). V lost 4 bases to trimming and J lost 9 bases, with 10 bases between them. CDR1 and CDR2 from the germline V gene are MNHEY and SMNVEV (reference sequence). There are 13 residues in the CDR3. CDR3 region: CASSSRETSPLHF. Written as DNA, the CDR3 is TGTGCCAGCAGTTCCAGGGAAACTTCACCCCTCCACTTT.

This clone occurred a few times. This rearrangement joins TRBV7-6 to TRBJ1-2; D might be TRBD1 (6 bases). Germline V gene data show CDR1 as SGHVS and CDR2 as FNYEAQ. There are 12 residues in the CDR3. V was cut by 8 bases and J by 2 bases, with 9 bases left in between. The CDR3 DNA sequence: TGTGCCAGCTCAACAGGGAACTATGGCTACACCTTC. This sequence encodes CASSTGNYGYTF.

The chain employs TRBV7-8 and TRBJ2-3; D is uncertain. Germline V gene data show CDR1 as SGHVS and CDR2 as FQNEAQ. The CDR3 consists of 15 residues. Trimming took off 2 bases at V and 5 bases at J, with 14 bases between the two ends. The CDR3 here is CASSLLGASLDTQYF. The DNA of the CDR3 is TGTGCCAGCAGCTTATTGGGCGCTTCTTTAGATACGCAGTATTTT.

The CDR3 protein is CASSWRGFQETQYF. CDR3 bases: TGCGCCAGCAGCTGGCGAGGGTTTCAAGAGACCCAGTACTTC. The chain has TRBV5-1 and TRBJ2-5, with TRBD2 as a possible D gene (5 bases). The CDR3 consists of 14 residues. CDR1 SGHRS and CDR2 YFSETQ come from the germline V gene. The V gene lost 3 bases and the J gene lost 2 bases, with 11 bases spanning the gap.

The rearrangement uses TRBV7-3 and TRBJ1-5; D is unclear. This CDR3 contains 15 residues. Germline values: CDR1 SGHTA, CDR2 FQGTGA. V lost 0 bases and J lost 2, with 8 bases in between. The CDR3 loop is CASSLTSEGNQPQHF. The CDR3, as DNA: TGTGCCAGCAGCTTAACGTCCGAGGGCAATCAGCCCCAGCATTTT.

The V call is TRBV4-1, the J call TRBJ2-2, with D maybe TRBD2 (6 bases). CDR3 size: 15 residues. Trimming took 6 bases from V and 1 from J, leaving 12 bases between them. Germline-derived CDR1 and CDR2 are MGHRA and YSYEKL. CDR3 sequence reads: CASRLAVGNTGELFF. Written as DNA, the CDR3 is TGCGCCAGCAGGTTAGCGGTGGGGAACACCGGGGAGCTGTTTTTT.

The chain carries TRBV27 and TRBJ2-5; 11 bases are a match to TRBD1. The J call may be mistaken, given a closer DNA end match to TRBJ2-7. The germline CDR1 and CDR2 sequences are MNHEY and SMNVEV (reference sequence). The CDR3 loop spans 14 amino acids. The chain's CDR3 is CASSSGDRGYEQYF. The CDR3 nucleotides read TGTGCCAGCAGTTCCGGGGACAGGGGGTACGAGCAGTACTTC.

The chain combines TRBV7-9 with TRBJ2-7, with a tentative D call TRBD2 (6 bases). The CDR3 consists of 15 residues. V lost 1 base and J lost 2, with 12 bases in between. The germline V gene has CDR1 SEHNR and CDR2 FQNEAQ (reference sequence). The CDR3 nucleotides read TGTGCCAGCAGCTTAGGATCGGGGGTGACCTACGAGCAGTACTTC. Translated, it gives CASSLGSGVTYEQYF.

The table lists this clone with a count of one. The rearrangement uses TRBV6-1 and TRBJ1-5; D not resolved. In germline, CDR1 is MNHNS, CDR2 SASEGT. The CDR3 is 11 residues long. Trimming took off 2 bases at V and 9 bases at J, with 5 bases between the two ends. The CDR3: CASSEFRPQHF. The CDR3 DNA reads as TGTGCCAGCAGTGAATTTCGGCCCCAGCATTTT.

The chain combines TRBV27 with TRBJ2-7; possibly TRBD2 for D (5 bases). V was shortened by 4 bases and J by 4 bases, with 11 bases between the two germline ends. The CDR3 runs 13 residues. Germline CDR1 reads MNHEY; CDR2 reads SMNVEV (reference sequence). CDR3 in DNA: TGTGCCAGCAGTTCCAGGCCGGGGTACGAGCAGTACTTC. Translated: CASSSRPGYEQYF.

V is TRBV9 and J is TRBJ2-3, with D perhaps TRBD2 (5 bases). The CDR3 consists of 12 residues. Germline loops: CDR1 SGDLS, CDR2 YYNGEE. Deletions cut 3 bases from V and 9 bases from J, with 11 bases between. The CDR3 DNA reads TGTGCCAGCAGCGCCCCGTCGGGGACGCAGTATTTT. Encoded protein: CASSAPSGTQYF.

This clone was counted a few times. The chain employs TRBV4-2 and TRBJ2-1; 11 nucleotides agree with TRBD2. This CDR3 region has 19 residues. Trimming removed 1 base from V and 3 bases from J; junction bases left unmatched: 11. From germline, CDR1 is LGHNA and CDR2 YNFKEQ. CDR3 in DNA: TGTGCCAGCAGCCAAGCCGCCGATTTTAGCGGGAGGGTCTACAATGAGCAGTTCTTC. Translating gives CASSQAADFSGRVYNEQFF.

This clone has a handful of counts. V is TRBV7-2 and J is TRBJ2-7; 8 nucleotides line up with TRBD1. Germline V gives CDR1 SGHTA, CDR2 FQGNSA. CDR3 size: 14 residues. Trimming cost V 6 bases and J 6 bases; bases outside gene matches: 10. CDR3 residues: CASRPGTGESEQYF. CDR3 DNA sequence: TGTGCCAGCAGACCCGGGACAGGTGAAAGCGAGCAGTACTTC.

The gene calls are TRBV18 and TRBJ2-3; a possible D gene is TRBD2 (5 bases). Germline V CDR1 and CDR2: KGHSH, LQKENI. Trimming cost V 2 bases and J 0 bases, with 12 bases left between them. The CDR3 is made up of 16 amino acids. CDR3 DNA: TGTGCCAGCTCACCAACATCGGGAACTAGCACAGATACGCAGTATTTT. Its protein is CASSPTSGTSTDTQYF.

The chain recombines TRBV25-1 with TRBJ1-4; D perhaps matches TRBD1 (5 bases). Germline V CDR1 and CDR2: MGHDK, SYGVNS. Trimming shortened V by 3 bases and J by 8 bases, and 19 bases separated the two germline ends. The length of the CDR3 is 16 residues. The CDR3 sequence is CASSDPTLGVGEKLFF. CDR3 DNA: TGTGCCAGCAGTGACCCCACCCTAGGGGTGGGGGAAAAACTGTTTTTT.

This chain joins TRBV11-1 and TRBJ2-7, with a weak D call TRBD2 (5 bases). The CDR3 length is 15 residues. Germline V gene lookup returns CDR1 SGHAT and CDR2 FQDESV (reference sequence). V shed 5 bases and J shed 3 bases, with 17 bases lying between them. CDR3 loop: CASSPRAGGFYEQYF. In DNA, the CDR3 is TGTGCCAGCAGCCCCCGGGCAGGAGGATTCTACGAGCAGTACTTC.

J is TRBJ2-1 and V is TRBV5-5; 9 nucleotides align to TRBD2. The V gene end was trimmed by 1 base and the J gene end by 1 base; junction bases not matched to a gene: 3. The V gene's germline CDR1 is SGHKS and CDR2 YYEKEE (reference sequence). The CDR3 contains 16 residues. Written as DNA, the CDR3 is TGTGCCAGCAGCTTGCGGCGGGGGGGTTCCTACAATGAGCAGTTCTTC. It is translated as CASSLRRGGSYNEQFF.

Written as DNA, the CDR3 is TGTGCCAGCAGCTTTTCGGTCCGGGACTATGGCTACACCTTC. Translation gives CASSFSVRDYGYTF. The chain couples TRBV7-9 to TRBJ1-2; D call uncertain. The germline V gene encodes CDR1 SEHNR and CDR2 FQNEAQ (reference sequence). The CDR3 sequence is 14 residues long. Trimming removed 3 bases at V and 3 bases at J, with 11 bases between.

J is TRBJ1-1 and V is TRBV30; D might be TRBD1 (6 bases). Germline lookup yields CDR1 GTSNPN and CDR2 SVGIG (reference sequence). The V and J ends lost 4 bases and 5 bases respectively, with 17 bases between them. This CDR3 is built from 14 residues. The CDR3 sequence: CAWTTGMEETEAFF. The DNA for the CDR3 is TGTGCCTGGACCACAGGGATGGAAGAGACTGAAGCTTTCTTT.

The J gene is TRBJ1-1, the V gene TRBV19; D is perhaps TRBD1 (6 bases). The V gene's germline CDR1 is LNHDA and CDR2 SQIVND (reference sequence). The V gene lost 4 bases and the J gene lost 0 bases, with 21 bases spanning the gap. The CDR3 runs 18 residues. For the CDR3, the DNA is TGTGCCAGTAGTACCCCCCGCACAGGGTCTATCATGAACACTGAAGCTTTCTTT. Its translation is CASSTPRTGSIMNTEAFF.